These T cell receptor beta chains were read from a single sample in a study of identifying expanded T cells in peripheral blood. The method was immunoSEQ multiplex PCR; TCRdb's version includes in-frame clones alone and lacks a portion of them. The sample has about 74,000 clones, around four fifths seen once. Sequences were obtained from blood. These receptors were collected from a person between 18 and 75 years old in good health. Both conserved end residues are part of each CDR3. A D gene is named only where the DNA matches it firmly. Part of the rows lack a size; the others show once, few, many or a class for expanded clones.

D gene: .
clone size: few
CDR3 length: 15
V gene: TRBV5-4
J gene: TRBJ1-1
CDR3 protein: CASSLVDRANTEAFF
CDR3 DNA: TGTGCCAGCAGCTTAGTAGACAGAGCGAACACTGAAGCTTTCTTT

D gene: TRBD2
clone size: .
CDR3 length: 15
V gene: TRBV19
J gene: TRBJ2-3
CDR3 protein: CASSIARGSTDTQYF
CDR3 DNA: TGTGCCAGTAGTATAGCGCGGGGGAGCACAGATACGCAGTATTTT

D gene: .
clone size: .
CDR3 length: 14
V gene: TRBV28
J gene: TRBJ2-5
CDR3 protein: CASRTTEGLETQYF
CDR3 DNA: TGTGCCAGCAGGACGACAGAAGGACTAGAGACCCAGTACTTC

D gene: .
clone size: .
CDR3 length: 14
V gene: TRBV18
J gene: TRBJ2-5
CDR3 protein: CASSPPAGQETQYF
CDR3 DNA: TGTGCCAGCTCACCACCGGCAGGGCAAGAGACCCAGTACTTC

D gene: TRBD1
clone size: .
CDR3 length: 14
V gene: TRBV4-3
J gene: TRBJ1-4
CDR3 protein: CASSQALTGGKLFF
CDR3 DNA: TGCGCCAGCAGCCAAGCGCTCACAGGGGGAAAACTGTTTTTT

D gene: .
clone size: .
CDR3 length: 14
V gene: TRBV15
J gene: TRBJ2-7
CDR3 protein: CATSSIGFSYEQYF
CDR3 DNA: TGTGCCACCAGCAGTATCGGATTCTCCTACGAGCAGTACTTC

D gene: .
clone size: .
CDR3 length: 16
V gene: TRBV5-1
J gene: TRBJ1-1
CDR3 protein: CASSLVRGSMNTEAFF
CDR3 DNA: TGCGCCAGCAGCTTGGTCAGGGGATCCATGAACACTGAAGCTTTCTTT

D gene: TRBD1
clone size: .
CDR3 length: 14
V gene: TRBV7-2
J gene: TRBJ2-5
CDR3 protein: CASSLHRQGGTQYF
CDR3 DNA: TGTGCCAGCAGCTTACATCGACAGGGCGGGACCCAGTACTTC

D gene: .
clone size: .
CDR3 length: 14
V gene: TRBV28
J gene: TRBJ1-4
CDR3 protein: CASSPQRLLEKLFF
CDR3 DNA: TGTGCCAGCAGTCCGCAAAGGCTGTTGGAAAAACTGTTTTTT

D gene: TRBD2
clone size: .
CDR3 length: 17
V gene: TRBV19
J gene: TRBJ2-2
CDR3 protein: CASSGLTSGSLTGELFF
CDR3 DNA: TGTGCCAGTAGTGGGCTGACTAGCGGGAGCCTCACCGGGGAGCTGTTTTTT

D gene: .
clone size: few
CDR3 length: 13
V gene: TRBV2
J gene: TRBJ2-7
CDR3 protein: CASSEQTFVLGYF
CDR3 DNA: TGTGCCAGCAGTGAACAAACTTTCGTTTTAGGGTACTTC

D gene: .
clone size: .
CDR3 length: 13
V gene: TRBV6-5
J gene: TRBJ2-3
CDR3 protein: CASSYDRTSTQYF
CDR3 DNA: TGTGCCAGCAGTTACGACAGAACCTCTACGCAGTATTTT

D gene: .
clone size: .
CDR3 length: 15
V gene: TRBV5-6
J gene: TRBJ1-2
CDR3 protein: CASSLGQETNYGYTF
CDR3 DNA: TGTGCCAGCAGCTTGGGACAGGAGACTAACTATGGCTACACCTTC

D gene: .
clone size: .
CDR3 length: 14
V gene: TRBV6-5
J gene: TRBJ1-1
CDR3 protein: CASRGGPSNTEAFF
CDR3 DNA: TGTGCCAGCAGGGGCGGACCGTCGAACACTGAAGCTTTCTTT

D gene: TRBD2
clone size: .
CDR3 length: 15
V gene: TRBV7-3
J gene: TRBJ2-5
CDR3 protein: CASSPAGTRGETQYF
CDR3 DNA: TGTGCCAGCAGCCCAGCGGGAACGCGGGGAGAGACCCAGTACTTC

D gene: TRBD1
clone size: .
CDR3 length: 14
V gene: TRBV28
J gene: TRBJ2-7
CDR3 protein: CASSYSTGGAEQYF
CDR3 DNA: TGTGCCAGCAGTTACTCGACAGGGGGCGCGGAGCAGTACTTC

D gene: .
clone size: .
CDR3 length: 15
V gene: TRBV18
J gene: TRBJ1-4
CDR3 protein: CASSPGLGHNEKLFF
CDR3 DNA: TGTGCCAGCTCACCAGGACTGGGACACAATGAAAAACTGTTTTTT

D gene: .
clone size: .
CDR3 length: 12
V gene: TRBV7-6
J gene: TRBJ2-7
CDR3 protein: CASSPSSYEQYF
CDR3 DNA: TGTGCCAGCAGCCCCTCCTCCTACGAGCAGTACTTC

D gene: .
clone size: .
CDR3 length: 11
V gene: TRBV20-1
J gene: TRBJ2-3
CDR3 protein: CSATGTDTQYF
CDR3 DNA: TGCAGTGCTACAGGCACAGATACGCAGTATTTT

D gene: .
clone size: .
CDR3 length: 13
V gene: TRBV9
J gene: TRBJ2-1
CDR3 protein: CASSTPLRTEQFF
CDR3 DNA: TGTGCCAGCAGCACTCCGCTTAGGACTGAGCAGTTCTTC

D gene: .
clone size: few
CDR3 length: 15
V gene: TRBV7-6
J gene: TRBJ1-2
CDR3 protein: CASSLYEGSNYGYTF
CDR3 DNA: TGTGCCAGCAGCTTATATGAAGGCTCTAACTATGGCTACACCTTC

D gene: .
clone size: .
CDR3 length: 14
V gene: TRBV10-3
J gene: TRBJ1-6
CDR3 protein: CAISARDADSPLHF
CDR3 DNA: TGTGCCATCAGTGCTAGGGATGCGGATTCACCCCTCCACTTT

D gene: .
clone size: .
CDR3 length: 19
V gene: TRBV9
J gene: TRBJ2-2
CDR3 protein: CASSVDSNTGSVFTGELFF
CDR3 DNA: TGTGCCAGCAGCGTAGATAGTAATACAGGGAGTGTATTCACCGGGGAGCTGTTTTTT

D gene: TRBD2
clone size: .
CDR3 length: 16
V gene: TRBV11-3
J gene: TRBJ2-1
CDR3 protein: CASSHPTSGRTNEQFF
CDR3 DNA: TGTGCCAGCAGCCACCCCACTAGCGGGAGGACCAATGAGCAGTTCTTC

D gene: .
clone size: medium-sized
CDR3 length: 14
V gene: TRBV7-8
J gene: TRBJ1-2
CDR3 protein: CASSLIQGNYGYTF
CDR3 DNA: TGTGCCAGCAGCTTAATACAGGGAAACTATGGCTACACCTTC

D gene: .
clone size: .
CDR3 length: 14
V gene: TRBV28
J gene: TRBJ2-5
CDR3 protein: CASSPGTLKETQYF
CDR3 DNA: TGTGCCAGCAGCCCCGGGACTTTAAAAGAGACCCAGTACTTC

D gene: .
clone size: .
CDR3 length: 15
V gene: TRBV9
J gene: TRBJ2-1
CDR3 protein: CASSAEGGSYNEQFF
CDR3 DNA: TGTGCCAGCAGCGCCGAAGGGGGCTCCTACAATGAGCAGTTCTTC

D gene: TRBD1
clone size: .
CDR3 length: 15
V gene: TRBV9
J gene: TRBJ2-7
CDR3 protein: CASSVGWTGAYEQYF
CDR3 DNA: TGTGCCAGCAGCGTAGGTTGGACAGGGGCCTACGAGCAGTACTTC

D gene: .
clone size: .
CDR3 length: 11
V gene: TRBV29-1
J gene: TRBJ1-1
CDR3 protein: CSVERQPEAFF
CDR3 DNA: TGCAGCGTTGAAAGACAGCCTGAAGCTTTCTTT

D gene: .
clone size: .
CDR3 length: 13
V gene: TRBV6-5
J gene: TRBJ2-2
CDR3 protein: CASGPKNTGELFF
CDR3 DNA: TGTGCCAGCGGGCCGAAGAACACCGGGGAGCTGTTTTTT

D gene: TRBD2
clone size: .
CDR3 length: 15
V gene: TRBV5-4
J gene: TRBJ2-5
CDR3 protein: CASSERLAGGETQYF
CDR3 DNA: TGTGCCAGCAGCGAACGACTAGCGGGTGGAGAGACCCAGTACTTC

D gene: TRBD1
clone size: .
CDR3 length: 16
V gene: TRBV11-1
J gene: TRBJ2-7
CDR3 protein: CASSLMGTGGTYEQYF
CDR3 DNA: TGTGCCAGCAGCTTAATGGGGACAGGCGGAACCTACGAGCAGTACTTC

D gene: .
clone size: .
CDR3 length: 13
V gene: TRBV28
J gene: TRBJ2-7
CDR3 protein: CASSLGTAYEQYF
CDR3 DNA: TGTGCCAGCAGTTTAGGCACAGCTTACGAGCAGTACTTC

D gene: .
clone size: .
CDR3 length: 14
V gene: TRBV7-3
J gene: TRBJ2-2
CDR3 protein: CASSLTGDTGELFF
CDR3 DNA: TGTGCCAGCAGCTTAACCGGGGACACCGGGGAGCTGTTTTTT

D gene: .
clone size: .
CDR3 length: 16
V gene: TRBV5-4
J gene: TRBJ2-5
CDR3 protein: CASSFPMRGGQETQYF
CDR3 DNA: TGTGCCAGCAGCTTTCCGATGAGGGGTGGCCAAGAGACCCAGTACTTC

D gene: TRBD1
clone size: few
CDR3 length: 14
V gene: TRBV5-1
J gene: TRBJ1-1
CDR3 protein: CASSLQGGGTEAFF
CDR3 DNA: TGCGCCAGCAGCTTGCAGGGGGGCGGGACTGAAGCTTTCTTT

D gene: .
clone size: .
CDR3 length: 17
V gene: TRBV5-4
J gene: TRBJ2-3
CDR3 protein: CASSLAGSGTSTDTQYF
CDR3 DNA: TGTGCCAGCAGCTTGGCCGGATCTGGGACTAGCACAGATACGCAGTATTTT

D gene: TRBD1
clone size: .
CDR3 length: 15
V gene: TRBV5-6
J gene: TRBJ2-7
CDR3 protein: CASSLAGQGFYEQYF
CDR3 DNA: TGTGCCAGCAGCTTGGCGGGACAGGGGTTCTACGAGCAGTACTTC